This TCR beta chain was identified during a study of blood T cell repertoires in COVID-19. In its sample, this clone was seen once. Germline V gene lookup returns CDR1 SGHDN and CDR2 FVKESK. CDR3 length: 17 amino acids. V was shortened by 0 bases and J by 2 bases, with 17 bases between the two germline ends. Source study methods: Estimation of nucleated cell counts was performed using reference gene primer amplification. The table came from immunoSEQ multiplex PCR; TCRdb's copy has only in-frame clones and leaves some out. That table is the source of V, J and clone size, and D and trimming were worked out from the DNA. This table has approximately 200,000 clones, 88% appearing once.

The sample taken for sequencing was peripheral blood. This TCR derives from a man aged 65 to 85 with acute or convalescent COVID-19. V is TRBV14 and J is TRBJ2-7; D gene unclear. The CDR3, as DNA: TGTGCCAGCAGCCAAGAGGTTACGGCCAATCGGGCCTACGAGCAGTACTTC. Its protein is CASSQEVTANRAYEQYF.